This T cell receptor beta chain was obtained from a study of vaccination effects on CD4 cells after COVID-19. The CDR3 runs 16 residues. Germline lookup yields CDR1 SSHAT and CDR2 FNYEAQ (reference sequence). Study observations and caveats: Early post-infection timepoints were absent, and convalescent patients were few.

There are a few counts of this clone. Its antigen is not identified. An end of the junction differs from the germline gene, which may be a read error. Using immunoSEQ multiplex PCR, the repertoire was profiled, and TCRdb retains in-frame clones only, with some absent. Among approximately 60,000 clones, 72% were seen once, and the ten largest hold roughly a quarter. Scientists isolated CD4+ T cells after an approximately ten-day culture period ended. Confirmation by PCR established that the person had SARS-CoV-2 infection between March and December 2020. The rearrangement links TRBV7-7 to TRBJ2-5; TRBD2 aligns across 12 bases. The specimen was CD4+ T cells from PBMCs cultured without peptide, collected before COVID-19 vaccination. The source is a human donor who had a prior SARS-CoV-2 infection. Here the CDR3 DNA reads TGTGCTAGCAGCTTATCCTGGACTAGCGGGGAAGAGACCCAGTACTTC. Its protein is CASSLSWTSGEETQYF.